The present T cell receptor (beta chain) was sequenced within a study of blood T cell repertoires in COVID-19. Only in-frame clones appear in the TCRdb table, and some are missing; sequencing was by immunoSEQ multiplex PCR. Of about 160,000 clones listed, roughly 87% are singletons. This clone was detected once. The CDR3 spans 14 residues. V was pared by 7 bases and J by 5 bases, with 17 bases between. The germline V gene encodes CDR1 SEHNR and CDR2 FQNEAQ (reference sequence). The chain employs TRBV7-9 and TRBJ2-5, with a tentative D call TRBD1 (6 bases). This receptor was identified in a woman aged 35 to 49 who had been exposed to COVID-19. Sequencing was carried out using PBMCs or T cells enriched from blood (not recorded which). CDR3 DNA sequence: TGTGCCAGCACCAAGGAACAGAGGGGGGAGACCCAGTACTTC. Translated, it gives CASTKEQRGETQYF.